Each of the 17 T cell receptor beta chains below was sequenced from the same sample in a study of CD8+ T cells in alopecia areata (dated by TCRdb to 2016 to 2018). Library prep was done by the immunoSEQ multiplex PCR assay. RNA was extracted from all samples and reverse transcribed into cDNA, which served as template for TCR sequencing. Held by TCRdb, this immuneACCESS table contains in-frame sequences only and omits some clones. Under half of the omission traces to an unresolved V gene where checked; the cause of the rest is unknown. Counted in this sample were around 100,000 clones; 44% of them appeared once. In total, the top ten clones hold roughly 18% of the sample. Interpreted using the paper, the time point label stands for: about 5 months on oral tofacitinib. The treatment or condition label for this specimen denotes: oral pan-JAK inhibitor, 5-10 mg twice daily. The specimen was CD8+ T cells sorted from blood, collected at week 24, from a patient treated with tofacitinib. These TCRs come from a human donor with alopecia areata.

In this sample, this clone turned up a few times. V usage is TRBV23-1 and J usage is TRBJ2-1; TRBD2 matches 9 bases. TRBV23-1 is an ORF, and what it does is uncertain. Trimming took 11 bases from V and 5 from J; bases not matched to a gene: 7. The CDR3 extends over 13 amino acids. The CDR3, as DNA: TGCGCCGGGCGGGAGGGCGCCGACAATGAGCAGTTCTTC. Amino acids: CAGREGADNEQFF.

The chain couples TRBV10-2 to TRBJ2-5, with 14 bases lining up with TRBD2. The ends lost 6 bases at V and 5 bases at J; junction bases unmatched: 5. Germline V gives CDR1 WSHSY, CDR2 SAAADI. The CDR3 extends over 15 amino acids. The DNA for the CDR3 is TGCGCCAGCAGCGGGACTAGCGGGAGCGGGGAGACCCAGTACTTC. Its translation is CASSGTSGSGETQYF.

The V and J genes are TRBV7-2 and TRBJ2-7; D not resolved. Trimming took off 3 bases at V and 6 bases at J, with 6 bases between the two ends. Germline V gives CDR1 SGHTA, CDR2 FQGNSA. The CDR3 is made up of 11 amino acids. CDR3 in DNA: TGTGCCAGCAGCTTGTGGGCCGAGCAGTACTTC. This translates into CASSLWAEQYF.

This sequence joins TRBV29-1 and TRBJ1-2; D is unresolved. The germline CDR1 and CDR2 sequences are SQVTM and ANQGSEA. V was pared by 2 bases and J by 3 bases, with 10 bases between. This CDR3 comprises 13 residues. CDR3 protein: CSVENGWYYGYTF. The CDR3 bases are TGCAGCGTTGAAAACGGCTGGTACTATGGCTACACCTTC.

The genes are TRBV4-2 and TRBJ2-5; 9 bases map to TRBD1. The CDR3 runs to 14 residues. The V and J ends lost 3 bases and 5 bases, in that order; junction bases with no gene match: 4. Germline assignment: CDR1 LGHNA and CDR2 YNFKEQ. The CDR3 reads CASSQYRGRETQYF. CDR3 nucleotides: TGTGCCAGCAGCCAGTACAGGGGGCGGGAGACCCAGTACTTC.

The chain is built from TRBV7-9 and TRBJ2-1, with D possibly matching TRBD1 (7 bases). Germline CDR1 and CDR2: SEHNR and FQNEAQ (reference sequence). The CDR3 runs 13 residues. V lost 6 bases and J lost 9, with 15 bases in between. The CDR3 loop reads CASSLPGGPEQFF. The CDR3 nucleotides are TGTGCCAGCAGTCTCCCAGGGGGGCCTGAGCAGTTCTTC.

The chain is built from TRBV27 and TRBJ1-5, with D unclear. This CDR3 region has 12 residues. The V and J ends lost 5 bases and 3 bases respectively, with 5 bases between them. Germline V gives CDR1 MNHEY, CDR2 SMNVEV (reference sequence). The CDR3 DNA reads as TGTGCCAGCAGTCCGCCCAATCAGCCCCAGCATTTT. Amino acid sequence: CASSPPNQPQHF.

This clone was detected ten times or more. The J gene is TRBJ2-7, the V gene TRBV28; D is possibly TRBD2 (5 bases). Germline V CDR1 and CDR2: MDHEN, SYDVKM. The length of the CDR3 is 14 residues. V lost 3 bases and J lost 2, with 11 bases in between. The CDR3 DNA reads as TGTGCCAGCAGTTTTGCCAGCGGACCCTACGAGCAGTACTTC. Translated: CASSFASGPYEQYF.

This sequence joins TRBV5-4 and TRBJ2-5, with D perhaps TRBD1 or TRBD2 (5 bases each). CDR1 SGHNT and CDR2 YYREEE come from the germline V gene (reference sequence). Trimming removed 4 bases at V and 3 bases at J, with 10 bases between. This CDR3 spans 13 amino acids. CDR3 residues: CASSNRGEETQYF. CDR3 bases: TGTGCCAGCAGCAATAGGGGAGAAGAGACCCAGTACTTC.

The chain combines TRBV7-8 with TRBJ2-7; D remains unclear. CDR1 is SGHVS, CDR2 FQNEAQ, per germline. Trimming shortened V by 4 bases and J by 2 bases, and 3 bases separated the two germline ends. The CDR3 contains 11 residues. CDR3 in DNA: TGTGCCAGCAGCTCCGCCTACGAGCAGTACTTC. Translation: CASSSAYEQYF.

This clone was counted only a few times. The V and J genes are TRBV30 and TRBJ2-7, with a tentative D call TRBD1 (5 bases). The CDR3 is 14 amino acids. Germline values: CDR1 GTSNPN, CDR2 SVGIG (reference sequence). V lost 0 bases, J lost 5 bases, and 14 bases lay in between. CDR3 region: CAWSVQVFLDEQYF. In DNA, the CDR3 is TGTGCCTGGAGTGTACAGGTTTTCCTGGACGAGCAGTACTTC.

This clone was detected a few times. The chain uses TRBV7-9 and TRBJ2-7, with D possibly matching TRBD2 (6 bases). The CDR3 consists of 13 residues. The germline gives CDR1 SEHNR, CDR2 FQNEAQ (reference sequence). The V end was cut by 4 bases, the J end by 2 bases, with 9 bases between. The CDR3 DNA reads as TGTGCCAGCAGCTACACGGGAGCCTACGAGCAGTACTTC. The encoded protein is CASSYTGAYEQYF.

This chain uses TRBV6-1 with TRBJ2-7, with unresolved D. Trimming stripped 7 bases from V and 3 bases from J, with 4 bases between. This CDR3 has 10 residues. Germline CDR1 MNHNS, CDR2 SASEGT. CDR3 protein: CASTSYEQYF. The CDR3 nucleotides read TGTGCCAGCACCAGCTACGAGCAGTACTTC.

The rearrangement uses TRBV7-9 and TRBJ2-7, with 7 bases fitting TRBD1. The V gene's germline CDR1 is SEHNR and CDR2 FQNEAQ (reference sequence). V trimming: 5 bases; J trimming: 0 bases; junction bases outside the gene matches: 10. The CDR3 contains 16 residues. This chain's CDR3 is CASSDTRQGFSYEQYF. The CDR3 DNA sequence: TGTGCCAGCAGCGACACACGACAGGGTTTCTCCTACGAGCAGTACTTC.

The chain couples TRBV29-1 to TRBJ2-3; possibly TRBD2 for D (5 bases). The V and J ends lost 7 bases and 10 bases respectively, with 15 bases between them. This CDR3 contains 11 residues. Per the germline V gene, CDR1 is SQVTM and CDR2 is ANQGSEA. The CDR3 here is CSAGPTGSQYF. Here the CDR3 DNA reads TGCAGCGCCGGGCCCACGGGGTCGCAGTATTTT.

Comment on this clone: Germline and junction disagree at one end, which may indicate a read error. The V and J genes are TRBV27 and TRBJ2-7; D is possibly TRBD1 (5 bases). The CDR3 has 11 residues. From germline, CDR1 is MNHEY and CDR2 SMNVEV (reference sequence). The CDR3 nucleotides read TGTGCCACCAGTCAGGGTAGCGAGCAGTACTTC. It translates to CATSQGSEQYF.

The V and J genes are TRBV25-1 and TRBJ2-1; tentative D call: TRBD1 (6 bases). The CDR3 is 15 residues long. Deletions cut 2 bases from V and 0 bases from J, with 8 bases between. CDR1 is MGHDK and CDR2 is SYGVNS in the germline V gene. This CDR3 is CASSEVGGSYNEQFF. The CDR3, as DNA: TGTGCCAGCAGTGAAGTAGGGGGCTCCTACAATGAGCAGTTCTTC.